These 18 T cell receptor beta chains share one sample of origin, sequenced in a study of shared T cell receptors in the human thymus. TCRdb keeps only in-frame clones here, not all; method: immunoSEQ multiplex PCR. The table has hundreds of thousands of clones, about 90% seen once; the top ten hold 0.0094%. The data were also submitted as part of a second study, on human thymus T cells.

The sample comprised thymocytes. The receptors stem from a boy younger than two with a congenital heart defect.

V gene TRBV5-8 combines with J gene TRBJ1-4; 8 nucleotides align to TRBD1. Germline V CDR1 and CDR2: SGHTS, YDEGEE. The CDR3 is 17 amino acids. The J segment lost 8 bases and the V segment lost 2 bases, leaving 14 bases of the junction unmatched. CDR3 sequence (DNA): TGTGCCAGCAGCTTTTTACCTCCGGGACAGGCCAAGGAAAAACTGTTTTTT. Translating gives CASSFLPPGQAKEKLFF.

The chain uses TRBV6-4 and TRBJ2-5; the D gene is possibly TRBD1 (6 bases). V gave up 6 bases and J gave up 0 bases, with 14 bases separating them. The CDR3 extends over 15 amino acids. CDR1 MRHNA and CDR2 SNTAGT come from the germline V gene. The CDR3 loop is CASRGRDMYQETQYF. DNA for the CDR3: TGTGCCAGCAGGGGACGGGACATGTACCAAGAGACCCAGTACTTC.

The rearrangement links TRBV5-4 to TRBJ1-2; D is possibly TRBD1 (5 bases). The CDR3 is 17 residues long. Trimming cost V 0 bases and J 0 bases, with 15 bases left between them. The germline V gene encodes CDR1 SGHNT and CDR2 YYREEE (reference sequence). CDR3 DNA: TGTGCCAGCAGCTTGGTGTACGCAAGGGGCCCTAACTATGGCTACACCTTC. Protein product: CASSLVYARGPNYGYTF.

This sequence joins TRBV10-1 and TRBJ1-5; 9 nucleotides agree with TRBD1. The CDR3 is made up of 17 amino acids. The V and J ends lost 3 bases and 6 bases, in that order; junction bases with no gene match: 12. The germline CDR1 and CDR2 sequences are WNHNN and SYGVQD (reference sequence). The CDR3 sequence is CASSDETTGGQRQPQHF. DNA for the CDR3: TGCGCCAGCAGTGACGAAACAACAGGGGGCCAACGTCAGCCCCAGCATTTT.

The J gene is TRBJ2-3, the V gene TRBV27; tentatively, D is TRBD2 (7 bases). From germline, CDR1 is MNHEY and CDR2 SMNVEV (reference sequence). V was shortened by 5 bases and J by 2 bases, with 11 bases between the two germline ends. The CDR3 covers 14 residues. The CDR3 reads CASSGGGPTDTQYF. The CDR3 DNA reads TGTGCCAGCAGTGGCGGGGGCCCCACAGATACGCAGTATTTT.

The DNA for the CDR3 is TGTGCCAGCCTCCGGGACTTCTCCTACGAGCAGTACTTC. Encoded protein: CASLRDFSYEQYF. The V call is TRBV2, the J call TRBJ2-7; D perhaps matches TRBD2 (6 bases). The germline V gene has CDR1 SNHLY and CDR2 FYNNEI. The V gene lost 8 bases and the J gene lost 0 bases, with 11 bases spanning the gap. The CDR3 has 13 residues.

V is TRBV5-1 and J is TRBJ2-1; D not certain. Per the germline V gene, CDR1 is SGHRS and CDR2 is YFSETQ. Trimming removed 3 bases at V and 0 bases at J, with 13 bases between. The length of the CDR3 is 16 residues. CDR3 DNA: TGCGCCAGCAGCTCCGGCGGAGCCTACTCCTACAATGAGCAGTTCTTC. Amino acids: CASSSGGAYSYNEQFF.

This clone was detected only once. The chain carries TRBV19 and TRBJ1-2; 8 bases fit TRBD1. After removal of 3 bases from V and 6 bases from J, the junction contained 6 bases not matched to a gene. CDR3 length: 14 amino acids. Germline V CDR1 and CDR2: LNHDA, SQIVND (reference sequence). CDR3 residues: CASSIYRGFDGYTF. The CDR3, as DNA: TGTGCCAGTAGTATCTACAGGGGGTTCGATGGCTACACCTTC.

This chain joins TRBV29-1 and TRBJ1-4, with D maybe TRBD1 (5 bases). CDR1 SQVTM and CDR2 ANQGSEA come from the germline V gene. The CDR3 sequence is 12 residues long. V was cut by 3 bases and J by 10 bases, with 12 bases left in between. The CDR3 DNA is TGCAGCGTTGACATTGGGGGGGGAAAACTGTTTTTT. Protein: CSVDIGGGKLFF. Full variable domain (remainder filled in from reference TRBV29-1 and TRBJ1-4): SAVISQKPSRDICQRGTSLTIQCQVDSQVTMMFWYRQQPGQSLTLIATANQGSEATYESGFVIDKFPISRPNLTFSTLTVSNMSPEDSSIYLCSVDIGGGKLFFGSGTQLSVL.

The V and J genes are TRBV5-1 and TRBJ2-2, with D possibly matching TRBD1 (5 bases). The CDR3 spans 15 residues. Per germline, CDR1 SGHRS and CDR2 YFSETQ. The V end was cut by 0 bases, the J end by 6 bases, with 12 bases between. For the CDR3, the DNA is TGCGCCAGCAGCTTGGGGGGCCCTAGGGCCGGGGAGCTGTTTTTT. Its translation is CASSLGGPRAGELFF.

The chain couples TRBV10-3 to TRBJ2-1; TRBD2 matches at 7 bases. The length of the CDR3 is 16 residues. The germline V gene encodes CDR1 ENHRY and CDR2 SYGVKD. The V and J ends lost 3 bases and 3 bases, in that order; junction bases with no gene match: 8. This chain's CDR3 is CAISDPGLGRYNEQFF. In nucleotides, the CDR3 is TGTGCCATCAGTGACCCTGGACTAGGACGCTACAATGAGCAGTTCTTC.

V gene TRBV19 combines with J gene TRBJ1-5; D possibly corresponds to TRBD1 (6 bases). V was pared by 3 bases and J by 4 bases, with 19 bases between. The CDR3 is 17 amino acids. Germline CDR1 reads LNHDA; CDR2 reads SQIVND (reference sequence). The chain's CDR3 is CASSMGAGAGRNQPQHF. In DNA, the CDR3 is TGTGCCAGTAGTATGGGTGCAGGGGCGGGCAGGAATCAGCCCCAGCATTTT.

Concerning this clone: One end of the junction does not line up with germline, which may come from a read error. The sample holds other DNA sequences that translate to the same CDR3. The rearrangement uses TRBV7-6 and TRBJ2-3; 10 bases are a match to TRBD2. CDR3 length equals 16 residues. The germline CDR1 and CDR2 sequences are SGHVS and FNYEAQ. This chain's CDR3 is CASSRSGGARTDTQYF. The CDR3 DNA reads TGTGCCAGCAGCCGGAGCGGGGGGGCCCGCACAGATACACAGTATTTT.

This clone appeared once. The chain couples TRBV4-3 to TRBJ1-4, with a weak D call TRBD1 (5 bases). Germline CDR1 is LGHNA and CDR2 is YSLEER. The V end lost 1 base, the J end lost 4 bases, and 16 bases lay between the germline ends. The CDR3 sequence is 17 residues long. The DNA of the CDR3 is TGCGCCAGCAGCCAAGGGGGCAGGAGCAGGGTTAATGAAAAACTGTTTTTT. Encoded protein: CASSQGGRSRVNEKLFF.

This chain connects TRBV29-1 to TRBJ1-5; 8 bases are a match to TRBD1. Germline CDR1 reads SQVTM; CDR2 reads ANQGSEA. With 7 bases clipped from V and 4 bases from J, the junction kept 9 bases outside the gene matches. The CDR3 extends over 14 amino acids. The CDR3 spells CSAVTGEGNQPQHF. The CDR3 DNA reads TGCAGCGCTGTGACAGGGGAGGGGAATCAGCCCCAGCATTTT. Variable domain in full (rest from reference TRBV29-1 and TRBJ1-5): SAVISQKPSRDICQRGTSLTIQCQVDSQVTMMFWYRQQPGQSLTLIATANQGSEATYESGFVIDKFPISRPNLTFSTLTVSNMSPEDSSIYLCSAVTGEGNQPQHFGDGTRLSIL.

V and J are TRBV19 and TRBJ1-5, with 9 bases matching TRBD1. The CDR3 spans 12 residues. The V gene's germline CDR1 is LNHDA and CDR2 SQIVND (reference sequence). V dropped 8 bases and J dropped 6; count of bases not matched to a gene: 2. This CDR3 is CASGQGFQPQHF. CDR3 nucleotides: TGTGCCAGTGGACAGGGGTTTCAGCCCCAGCATTTT.

This clone was detected only a few times. The rearrangement joins TRBV7-8 to TRBJ1-3; 10 positions match TRBD1. Germline lookup yields CDR1 SGHVS and CDR2 FQNEAQ. The CDR3 extends over 18 amino acids. After removal of 2 bases from V and 0 bases from J, the junction contained 7 bases not matched to a gene. CDR3: CASSLRDRGPYSGNTIYF. The CDR3 bases are TGTGCCAGCAGCTTAAGGGACAGGGGACCCTACTCTGGAAACACCATATATTTT.

The chain couples TRBV5-1 to TRBJ2-6, with 7 positions matching TRBD1. The length of the CDR3 is 18 residues. With 2 bases clipped from V and 0 bases from J, the junction kept 8 bases outside the gene matches. CDR1 is SGHRS and CDR2 is YFSETQ in the germline V gene. CDR3 loop: CASSLRQGWVSGANVLTF. CDR3 DNA: TGCGCCAGCAGCTTACGACAGGGATGGGTCTCTGGGGCCAACGTCCTGACTTTC.